Many counts were recorded for the clone carrying this T cell receptor beta chain. A read error may account for a junction end that differs from germline. Molecular barcoding with unique molecular identifiers was used for the TCRbeta library. TCRdb analysed the PCR reads with MiXCR anew, one entry per CDR3 protein. The sample lists about 610,000 distinct CDR3 sequences; about 10% were seen once. The sample comes from a study of T-cell reconstitution after alpha-beta-depleted transplantation in children. Germline CDR1 is SGHRS and CDR2 is YFSETQ. The CDR3 has 15 amino acids. V and J are TRBV5-1 and TRBJ1-1; 9 bases match TRBD1. The source was PBMCs from the stem cell graft donor, collected from the stem cell graft. The sequence was collected from a human donor who donated a stem cell graft to a child with acute myeloid leukemia. The CDR3 bases are TGTGCCAGCTCGTTAGGACAGGGGATGAACACTGAAGCTTTCTTT. Protein sequence: CASSLGQGMNTEAFF.